The source of this TCR beta chain is a study of blood T cells in healthy people across ages. CDR1 MNHNY and CDR2 SVGAGI come from the germline V gene (reference sequence). The CDR3 has 13 amino acids. The study's findings and limits: Whereas aged donors had fewer naive CD4+ cells, long-lived donors had more of them and higher diversity. PBMCs were not sorted, which prevented a conclusive comparison of naive versus antigen-experienced cells.

Sample-barcoded 5' priming and a J-beta primer mix drove a second PCR of roughly 6 to 12 cycles. TCRdb reprocessed the 5' RACE reads via MiXCR and lists one record per CDR3 protein. Of about 510,000 distinct CDR3 sequences in the sample, 25% to 35% are singletons; the top ten hold approximately 3.5%. As for this clonotype: Its antigen is still unknown. The junction departs from the called germline gene at one end, perhaps through a read error.

The data were also submitted as part of a second study, on T cells of mothers and their children.

Specimen: blood. This receptor was taken from a boy between 2 and 10 years old in good health. The genes are TRBV6-6 and TRBJ1-2; 7 bases align to TRBD1. CDR3 in amino acids: CASSGQVNYAYTF. Written as DNA, the CDR3 is TGTGCCAGCAGTGGACAGGTTAACTATGCCTACACCTTC.